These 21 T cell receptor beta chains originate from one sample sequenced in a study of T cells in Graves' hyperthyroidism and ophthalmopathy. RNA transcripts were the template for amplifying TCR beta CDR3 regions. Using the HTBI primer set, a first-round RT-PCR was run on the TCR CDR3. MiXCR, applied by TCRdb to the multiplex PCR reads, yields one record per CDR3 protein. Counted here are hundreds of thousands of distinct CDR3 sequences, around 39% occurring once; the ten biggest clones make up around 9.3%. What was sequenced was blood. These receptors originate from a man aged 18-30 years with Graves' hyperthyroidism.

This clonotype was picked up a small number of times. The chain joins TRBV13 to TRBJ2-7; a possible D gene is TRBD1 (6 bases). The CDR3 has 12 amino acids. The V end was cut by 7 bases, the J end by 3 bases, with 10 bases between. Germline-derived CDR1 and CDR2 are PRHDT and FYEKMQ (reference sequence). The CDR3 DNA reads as TGTGCCAGCACCGACAGGAGCTACGAGCAGTACTTC. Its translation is CASTDRSYEQYF.

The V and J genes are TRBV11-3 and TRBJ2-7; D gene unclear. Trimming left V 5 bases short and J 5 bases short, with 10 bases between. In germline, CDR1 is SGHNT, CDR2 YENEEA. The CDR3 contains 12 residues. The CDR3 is CASSLFAHEQYF. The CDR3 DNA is TGTGCCAGCAGCCTCTTTGCCCACGAGCAGTACTTC.

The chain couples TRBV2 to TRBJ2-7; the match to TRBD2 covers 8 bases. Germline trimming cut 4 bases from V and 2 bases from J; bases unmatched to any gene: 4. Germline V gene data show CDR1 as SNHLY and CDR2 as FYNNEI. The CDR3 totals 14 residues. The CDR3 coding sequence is TGTGCCAGCAGTGCAGCTAGCGGGCCCTACGAGCAGTACTTC. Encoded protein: CASSAASGPYEQYF.

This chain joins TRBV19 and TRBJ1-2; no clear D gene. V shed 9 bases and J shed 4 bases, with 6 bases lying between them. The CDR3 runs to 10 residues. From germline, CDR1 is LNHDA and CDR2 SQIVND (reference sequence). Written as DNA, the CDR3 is TGTGCCAGGGGAGGCTATGGCTACACCTTC. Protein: CARGGYGYTF.

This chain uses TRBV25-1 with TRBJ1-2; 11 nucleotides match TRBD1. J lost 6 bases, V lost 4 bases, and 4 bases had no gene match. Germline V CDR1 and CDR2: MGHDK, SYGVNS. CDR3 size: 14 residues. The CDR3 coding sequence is TGTGCCAGCAGTGTTCCGGGACAGGGGGATGGCTACACCTTC. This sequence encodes CASSVPGQGDGYTF.

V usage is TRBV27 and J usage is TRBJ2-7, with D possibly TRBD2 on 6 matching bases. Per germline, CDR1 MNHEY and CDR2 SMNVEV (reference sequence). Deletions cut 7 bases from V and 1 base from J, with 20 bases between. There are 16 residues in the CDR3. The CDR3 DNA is TGTGCCAGCAAAAAGGGCGGGGACTTTCAATCCTACGAGCAGTACTTC. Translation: CASKKGGDFQSYEQYF.

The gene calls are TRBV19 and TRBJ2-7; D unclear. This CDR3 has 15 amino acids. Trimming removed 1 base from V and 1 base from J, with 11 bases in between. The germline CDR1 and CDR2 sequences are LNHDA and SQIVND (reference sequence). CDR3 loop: CASSIGRLSSYEQYF. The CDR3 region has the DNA TGTGCCAGTAGTATAGGACGGCTTTCGTCCTACGAGCAGTACTTC. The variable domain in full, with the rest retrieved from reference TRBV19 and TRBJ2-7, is DGGITQSPKYLFRKEGQNVTLSCEQNLNHDAMYWYRQDPGQGLRLIYYSQIVNDFQKGDIAEGYSVSREKKESFPLTVTSAQKNPTAFYLCASSIGRLSSYEQYFGPGTRLTVT.

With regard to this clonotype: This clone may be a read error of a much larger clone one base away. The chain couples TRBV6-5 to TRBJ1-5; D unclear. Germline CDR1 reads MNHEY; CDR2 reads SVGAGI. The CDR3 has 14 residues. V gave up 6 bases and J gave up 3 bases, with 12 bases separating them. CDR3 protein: CASRGIGFNQPQHF. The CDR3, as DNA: TGTGCCAGCAGAGGGATAGGGTTCAATCAGCCCCAGCATTTT.

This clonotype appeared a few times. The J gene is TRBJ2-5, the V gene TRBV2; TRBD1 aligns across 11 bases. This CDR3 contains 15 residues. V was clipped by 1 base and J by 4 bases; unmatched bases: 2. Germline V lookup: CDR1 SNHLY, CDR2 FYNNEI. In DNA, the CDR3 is TGTGCCAGCAGTGAAGAGGGGACAGGGGGAGAGACCCAGTACTTC. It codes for CASSEEGTGGETQYF.

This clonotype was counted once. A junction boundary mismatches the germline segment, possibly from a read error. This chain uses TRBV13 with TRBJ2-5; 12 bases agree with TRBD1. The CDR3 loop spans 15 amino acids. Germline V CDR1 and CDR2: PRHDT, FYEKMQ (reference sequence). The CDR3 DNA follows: TGTGTCAGCAGCTCCAGGGGACAGGGGGCACCGACCCAGTACTTC. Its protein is CVSSSRGQGAPTQYF. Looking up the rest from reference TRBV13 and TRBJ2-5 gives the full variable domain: AAGVIQSPRHLIKEKRETATLKCYPIPRHDTVYWYQQGPGQDPQFLISFYEKMQSDKGSIPDRFSAQQFSDYHSELNMSSLELGDSALYFCVSSSRGQGAPTQYFGPGTRLLVL.

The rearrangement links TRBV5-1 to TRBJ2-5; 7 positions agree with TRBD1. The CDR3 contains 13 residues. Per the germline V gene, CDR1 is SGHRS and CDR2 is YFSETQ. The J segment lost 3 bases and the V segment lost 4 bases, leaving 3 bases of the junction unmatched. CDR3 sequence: CASSHDREETQYF. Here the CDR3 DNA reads TGCGCCAGCAGCCACGACAGGGAAGAGACCCAGTACTTC. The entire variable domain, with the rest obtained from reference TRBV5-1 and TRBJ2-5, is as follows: KAGVTQTPRYLIKTRGQQVTLSCSPISGHRSVSWYQQTPGQGLQFLFEYFSETQRNKGNFPGRFSGRQFSNSRSEMNVSTLELGDSALYLCASSHDREETQYFGPGTRLLVL.

The CDR3 spells CASSRQRGGDNYGYTF. The CDR3 region has the DNA TGTGCCAGCAGCCGACAGCGGGGCGGAGATAACTATGGCTACACCTTC. The chain carries TRBV7-2 and TRBJ1-2, with D possibly being TRBD1 (5 bases). Germline V CDR1 and CDR2: SGHTA, FQGNSA. CDR3 length: 16 amino acids. V lost 5 bases to trimming and J lost 1 base, with 17 bases between them.

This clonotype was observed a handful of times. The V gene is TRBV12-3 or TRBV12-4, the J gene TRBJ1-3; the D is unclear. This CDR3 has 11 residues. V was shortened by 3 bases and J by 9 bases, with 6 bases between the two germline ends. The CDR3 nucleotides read TGTGCCAGCAGTTTTTGGTCCACCATATATTTT. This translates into CASSFWSTIYF.

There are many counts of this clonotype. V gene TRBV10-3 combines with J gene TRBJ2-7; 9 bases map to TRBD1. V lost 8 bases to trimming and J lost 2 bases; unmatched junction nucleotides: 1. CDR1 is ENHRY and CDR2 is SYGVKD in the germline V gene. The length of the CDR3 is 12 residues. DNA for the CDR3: TGTGCCATCCGGGACAGGGCCTACGAGCAGTACTTC. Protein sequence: CAIRDRAYEQYF.

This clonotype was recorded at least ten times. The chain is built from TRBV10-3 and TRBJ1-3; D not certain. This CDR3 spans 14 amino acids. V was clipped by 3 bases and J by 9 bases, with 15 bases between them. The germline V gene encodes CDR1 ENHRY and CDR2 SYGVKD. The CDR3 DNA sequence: TGTGCCATCAGTGACCCGGACCTGATGGGCACCATATATTTT. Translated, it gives CAISDPDLMGTIYF.

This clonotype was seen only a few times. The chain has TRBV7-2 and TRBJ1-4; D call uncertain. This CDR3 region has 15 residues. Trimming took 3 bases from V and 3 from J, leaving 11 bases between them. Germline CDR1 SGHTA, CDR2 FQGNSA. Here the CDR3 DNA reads TGTGCCAGCAGCTTCAGCGGGCTGGCTAATGAAAAACTGTTTTTT. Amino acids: CASSFSGLANEKLFF.

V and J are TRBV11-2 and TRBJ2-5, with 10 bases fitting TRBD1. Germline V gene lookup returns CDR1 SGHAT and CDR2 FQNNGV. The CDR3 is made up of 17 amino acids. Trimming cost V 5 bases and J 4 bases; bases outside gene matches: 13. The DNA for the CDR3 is TGTGCCAGCAGCCCCTGGACAGGGGGTACCCACCGAGAGACCCAGTACTTC. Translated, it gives CASSPWTGGTHRETQYF. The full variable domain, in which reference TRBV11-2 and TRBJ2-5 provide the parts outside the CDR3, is EAGVAQSPRYKIIEKRQSVAFWCNPISGHATLYWYQQILGQGPKLLIQFQNNGVVDDSQLPKDRFSAERLKGVDSTLKIQPAKLEDSAVYLCASSPWTGGTHRETQYFGPGTRLLVL.

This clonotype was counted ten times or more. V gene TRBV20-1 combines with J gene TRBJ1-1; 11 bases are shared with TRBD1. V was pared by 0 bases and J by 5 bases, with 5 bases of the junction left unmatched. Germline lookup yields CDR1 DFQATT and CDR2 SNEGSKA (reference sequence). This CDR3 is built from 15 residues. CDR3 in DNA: TGCAGTGCTAGAGATCGGGGACAGGGGGGTACTGAAGCTTTCTTT. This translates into CSARDRGQGGTEAFF.

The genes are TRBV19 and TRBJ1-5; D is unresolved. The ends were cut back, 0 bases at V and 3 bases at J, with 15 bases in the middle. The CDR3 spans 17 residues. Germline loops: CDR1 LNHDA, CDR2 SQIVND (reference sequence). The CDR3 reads CASSIDVTRSDNQPQHF. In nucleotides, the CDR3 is TGTGCCAGTAGTATAGATGTGACTCGATCGGACAATCAGCCCCAGCATTTT.

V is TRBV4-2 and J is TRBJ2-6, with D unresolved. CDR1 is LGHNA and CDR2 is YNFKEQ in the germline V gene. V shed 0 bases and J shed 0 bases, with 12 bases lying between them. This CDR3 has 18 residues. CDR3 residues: CASSQDRPALSGANVLTF. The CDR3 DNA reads TGTGCCAGCAGCCAAGATCGACCAGCTCTCTCTGGGGCCAACGTCCTGACTTTC.

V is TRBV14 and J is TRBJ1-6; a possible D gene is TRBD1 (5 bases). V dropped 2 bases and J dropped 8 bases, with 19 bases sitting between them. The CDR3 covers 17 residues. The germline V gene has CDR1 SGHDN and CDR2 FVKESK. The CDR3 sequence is CASSQPDEGLVDSPLHF. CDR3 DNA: TGTGCCAGCAGCCAACCAGATGAGGGACTGGTGGATTCACCCCTCCACTTT.